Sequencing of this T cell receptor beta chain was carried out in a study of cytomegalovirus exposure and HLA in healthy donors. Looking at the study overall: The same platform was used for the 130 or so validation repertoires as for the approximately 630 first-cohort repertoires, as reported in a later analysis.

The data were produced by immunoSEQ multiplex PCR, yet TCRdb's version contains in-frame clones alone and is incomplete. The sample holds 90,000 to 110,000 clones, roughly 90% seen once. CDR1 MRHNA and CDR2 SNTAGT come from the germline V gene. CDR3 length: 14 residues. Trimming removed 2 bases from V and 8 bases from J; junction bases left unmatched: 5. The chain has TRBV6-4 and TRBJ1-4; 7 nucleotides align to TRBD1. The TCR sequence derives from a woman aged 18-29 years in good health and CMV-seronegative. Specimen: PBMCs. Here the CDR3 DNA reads TGTGCCAGCAGTGACGGCCAGGGGGACGAAAAACTGTTTTTT. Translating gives CASSDGQGDEKLFF.